This TCR beta chain was observed in a study of blood T cells in healthy people across ages. Study findings and constraints: Roughly linearly, TCR beta diversity per million T cells fell as age increased.

The CDR3 sequence is 14 residues long. With a J-beta primer mix and a sample-barcoded 5' primer, a second PCR ran 7 to 11 cycles. TCRdb reprocessed the 5' RACE reads via MiXCR and lists one record per CDR3 protein. The data show more than 500,000 distinct CDR3 sequences, with about 27% seen just once and approximately 3.5% held by the top ten. This clonotype was seen only a few times. The antigen is unknown. At one of its ends the junction is not consistent with the germline gene, which may arise from a read error. These data were also filed under a second study, of T cells of mothers and their children. In that study: Thymic selection, a shaping force on TCR recombination output, acts similarly in related and unrelated pairs.

The chain couples TRBV12-3 or TRBV12-4 to TRBJ2-1, with D perhaps TRBD2 (6 bases). Source material: blood. This receptor was taken from a boy aged 2 to 10 in good health. The CDR3 bases are TGTGCCAGCAGCGCGGAGGGGTACTTACCCCTTTTTGAGTTC. Translated: CASSAEGYLPLFEF.